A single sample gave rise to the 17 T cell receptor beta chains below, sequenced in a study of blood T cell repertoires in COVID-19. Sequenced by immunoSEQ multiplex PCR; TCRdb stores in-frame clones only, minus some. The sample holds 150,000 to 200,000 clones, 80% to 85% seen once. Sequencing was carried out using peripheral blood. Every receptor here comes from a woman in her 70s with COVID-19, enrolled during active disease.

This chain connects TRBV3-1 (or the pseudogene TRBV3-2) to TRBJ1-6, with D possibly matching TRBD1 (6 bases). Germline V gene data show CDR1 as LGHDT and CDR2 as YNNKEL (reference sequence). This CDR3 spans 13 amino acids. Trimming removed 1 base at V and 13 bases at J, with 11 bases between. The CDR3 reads CASSQVTGLPLHF. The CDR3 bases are TGTGCCAGCAGCCAAGTTACAGGGCTGCCCCTCCACTTT.

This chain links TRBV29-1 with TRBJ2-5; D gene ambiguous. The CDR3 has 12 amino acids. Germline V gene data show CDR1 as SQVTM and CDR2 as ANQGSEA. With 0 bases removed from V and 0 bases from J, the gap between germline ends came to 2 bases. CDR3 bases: TGCAGCGTTGAAGACGACCAAGAGACCCAGTACTTC. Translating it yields CSVEDDQETQYF.

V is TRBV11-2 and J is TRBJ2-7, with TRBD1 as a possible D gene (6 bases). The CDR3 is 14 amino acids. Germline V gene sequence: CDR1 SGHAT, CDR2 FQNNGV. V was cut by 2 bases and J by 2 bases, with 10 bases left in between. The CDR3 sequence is CASSLIPGAYEQYF. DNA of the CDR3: TGTGCCAGCAGCTTAATACCAGGGGCCTACGAGCAGTACTTC.

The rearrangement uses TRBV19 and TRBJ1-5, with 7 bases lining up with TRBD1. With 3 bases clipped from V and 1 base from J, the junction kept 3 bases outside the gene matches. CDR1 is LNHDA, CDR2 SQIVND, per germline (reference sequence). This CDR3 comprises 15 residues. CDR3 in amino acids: CASSIIRGSNQPQHF. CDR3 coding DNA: TGTGCCAGTAGTATTATCAGGGGGAGCAATCAGCCCCAGCATTTT. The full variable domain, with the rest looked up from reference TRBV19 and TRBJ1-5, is DGGITQSPKYLFRKEGQNVTLSCEQNLNHDAMYWYRQDPGQGLRLIYYSQIVNDFQKGDIAEGYSVSREKKESFPLTVTSAQKNPTAFYLCASSIIRGSNQPQHFGDGTRLSIL.

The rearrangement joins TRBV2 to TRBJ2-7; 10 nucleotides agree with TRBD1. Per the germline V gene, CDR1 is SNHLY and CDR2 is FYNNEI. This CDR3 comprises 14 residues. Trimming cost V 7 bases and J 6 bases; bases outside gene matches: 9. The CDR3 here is CASNRDRGLGEQYF. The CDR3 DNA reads TGTGCCAGCAACCGGGACAGGGGTTTGGGCGAGCAGTACTTC.

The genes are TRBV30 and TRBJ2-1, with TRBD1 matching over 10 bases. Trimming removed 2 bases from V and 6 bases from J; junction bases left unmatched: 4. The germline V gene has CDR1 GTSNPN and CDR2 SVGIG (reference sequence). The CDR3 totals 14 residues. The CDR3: CAWSSDRGTNEQFF. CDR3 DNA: TGTGCCTGGAGTTCGGACAGGGGGACCAATGAGCAGTTCTTC. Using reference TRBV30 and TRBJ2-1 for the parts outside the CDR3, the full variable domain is SQTIHQWPATLVQPVGSPLSLECTVEGTSNPNLYWYRQAAGRGLQLLFYSVGIGQISSEVPQNLSASRPQDRQFILSSKKLLLSDSGFYLCAWSSDRGTNEQFFGPGTRLTVL.

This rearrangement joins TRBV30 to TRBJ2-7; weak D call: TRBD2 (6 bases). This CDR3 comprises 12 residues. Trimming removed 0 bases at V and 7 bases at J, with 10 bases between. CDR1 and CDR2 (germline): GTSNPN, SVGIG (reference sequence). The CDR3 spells CAWSVGAGEQYF. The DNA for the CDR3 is TGTGCCTGGAGTGTCGGGGCGGGGGAGCAGTACTTC.

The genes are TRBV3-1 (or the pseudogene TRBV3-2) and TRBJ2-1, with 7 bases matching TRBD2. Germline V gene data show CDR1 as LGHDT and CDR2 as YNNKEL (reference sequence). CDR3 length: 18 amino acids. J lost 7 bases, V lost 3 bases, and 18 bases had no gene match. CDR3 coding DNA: TGTGCCAGCAGCCACCACGAGACTAGCCGATTAGAGTCGAATGAGCAGTTCTTC. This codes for CASSHHETSRLESNEQFF.

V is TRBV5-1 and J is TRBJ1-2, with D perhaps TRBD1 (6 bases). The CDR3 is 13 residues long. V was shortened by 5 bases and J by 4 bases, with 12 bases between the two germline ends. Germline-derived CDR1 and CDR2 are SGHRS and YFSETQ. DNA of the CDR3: TGCGCCAGCAGTATCCAGGGGACCTATGGCTACACCTTC. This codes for CASSIQGTYGYTF.

The DNA of the CDR3 is TGTGCCAGCAGTGCGCAGGGGCGGGAGGCGGGGAATGAGCAGTTCTTC. Residues: CASSAQGREAGNEQFF. The chain links TRBV6-4 to TRBJ2-1; TRBD2 matches at 8 bases. Per germline, CDR1 MRHNA and CDR2 SNTAGT. There are 16 residues in the CDR3. With 4 bases clipped from V and 7 bases from J, the junction kept 12 bases outside the gene matches.

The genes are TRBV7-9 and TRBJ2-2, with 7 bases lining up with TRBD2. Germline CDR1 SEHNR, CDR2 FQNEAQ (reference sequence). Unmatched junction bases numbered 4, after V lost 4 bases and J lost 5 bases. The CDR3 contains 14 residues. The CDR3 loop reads CASSSGLTTGELFF. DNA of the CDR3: TGTGCCAGCAGCTCGGGACTAACTACCGGGGAGCTGTTTTTT. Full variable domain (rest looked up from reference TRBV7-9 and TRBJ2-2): DTGVSQNPRHKITKRGQNVTFRCDPISEHNRLYWYRQTLGQGPEFLTYFQNEAQLEKSRLLSDRFSAERPKGSFSTLEIQRTEQGDSAMYLCASSSGLTTGELFFGEGSRLTVL.

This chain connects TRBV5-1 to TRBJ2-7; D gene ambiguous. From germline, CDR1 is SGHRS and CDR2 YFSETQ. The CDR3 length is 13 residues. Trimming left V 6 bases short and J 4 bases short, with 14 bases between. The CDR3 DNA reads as TGCGCCAGCACCCAACGTTACGGGTACGAGCAGTACTTC. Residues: CASTQRYGYEQYF.

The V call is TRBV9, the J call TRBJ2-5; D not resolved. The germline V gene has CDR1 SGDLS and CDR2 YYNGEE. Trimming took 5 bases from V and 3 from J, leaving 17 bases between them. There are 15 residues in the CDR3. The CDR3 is CASSPLSRGEETQYF. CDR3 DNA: TGTGCCAGCAGTCCCTTATCTAGAGGAGAAGAGACCCAGTACTTC.

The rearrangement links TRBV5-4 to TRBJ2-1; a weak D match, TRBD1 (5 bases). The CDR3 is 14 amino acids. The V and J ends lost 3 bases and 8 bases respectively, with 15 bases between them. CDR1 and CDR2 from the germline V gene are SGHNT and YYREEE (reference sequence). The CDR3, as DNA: TGTGCCAGCAGCTCGGACCCCCTCAGGGATGAGCAGTTCTTC. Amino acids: CASSSDPLRDEQFF.

The CDR3 DNA sequence: TGTGCCACCAGCAGAGATCTTCGCCAGGTGACCTATGGCTACACCTTC. Amino acids: CATSRDLRQVTYGYTF. This sequence joins TRBV15 and TRBJ1-2; D is undetermined. CDR1 LNHNV and CDR2 YYDKDF come from the germline V gene (reference sequence). The V end lost 0 bases, the J end lost 4 bases, and 15 bases lay between the germline ends. The CDR3 extends over 16 amino acids.

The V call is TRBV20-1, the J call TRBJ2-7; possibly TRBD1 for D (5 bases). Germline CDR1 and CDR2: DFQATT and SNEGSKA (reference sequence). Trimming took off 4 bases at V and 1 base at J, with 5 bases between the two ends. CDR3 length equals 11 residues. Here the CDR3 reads CSATGSYEQYF. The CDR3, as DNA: TGCAGTGCTACAGGGTCCTACGAGCAGTACTTC.

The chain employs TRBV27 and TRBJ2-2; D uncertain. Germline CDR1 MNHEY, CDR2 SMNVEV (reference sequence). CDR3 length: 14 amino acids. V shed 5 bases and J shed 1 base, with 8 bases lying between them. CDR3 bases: TGTGCCAGCAGTGAGGCTGGGAACACCGGGGAGCTGTTTTTT. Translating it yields CASSEAGNTGELFF.